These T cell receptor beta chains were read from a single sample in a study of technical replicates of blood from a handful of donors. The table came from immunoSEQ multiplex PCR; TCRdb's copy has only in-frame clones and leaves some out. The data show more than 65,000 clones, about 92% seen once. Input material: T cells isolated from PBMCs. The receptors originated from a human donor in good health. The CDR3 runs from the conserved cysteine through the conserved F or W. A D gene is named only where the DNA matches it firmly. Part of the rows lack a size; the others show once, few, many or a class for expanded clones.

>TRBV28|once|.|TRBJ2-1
CASSPLGRKYNEQFF
TGTGCCAGCAGTCCCTTGGGGAGGAAGTACAATGAGCAGTTCTTC
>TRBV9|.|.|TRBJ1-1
CASSVVASTEAFF
TGTGCCAGCAGCGTAGTGGCTTCCACTGAAGCTTTCTTT
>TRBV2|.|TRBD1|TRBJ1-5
CASRGTDSSNQPQHF
TGTGCCAGCAGGGGGACAGATTCTAGCAATCAGCCCCAGCATTTT
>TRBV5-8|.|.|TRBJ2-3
CASSSRVSTYTDTQYF
TGTGCCAGCAGCTCTCGGGTTTCGACCTACACAGATACGCAGTATTTT
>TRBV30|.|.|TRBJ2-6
CAWSAPRLSGANVLTF
TGTGCCTGGAGTGCACCGCGGCTCTCTGGGGCCAACGTCCTGACTTTC
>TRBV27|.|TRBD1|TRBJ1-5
CASSLSIGGQPQHF
TGTGCCAGCAGTTTATCGATAGGGGGCCAGCCCCAGCATTTT
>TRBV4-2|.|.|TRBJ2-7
CASSQVPSYEQYF
TGTGCCAGCAGCCAAGTACCCAGTTACGAGCAGTACTTC
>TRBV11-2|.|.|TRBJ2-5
CASSLSETQYF
TGTGCCAGCAGCTTATCGGAGACCCAGTACTTC
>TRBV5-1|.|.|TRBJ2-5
CASSQQGNGVETQYF
TGCGCCAGCAGCCAACAGGGTAACGGGGTAGAGACCCAGTACTTC
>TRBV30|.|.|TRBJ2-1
CAWSPLVGEAGNEQFF
TGTGCCTGGAGTCCTCTGGTGGGAGAAGCGGGCAATGAGCAGTTCTTC